The 14 T cell receptor beta chains in this list originate from one sample, sequenced in a study of PD-L1 blockade in urothelial cancer. Produced via immunoSEQ multiplex PCR; TCRdb's table is partial and in-frame only. The sample lists roughly 29,000 clones, over 80% occurring once. Sequencing was performed on PBMCs, taken around atezolizumab (anti-PD-L1) treatment. The receptors here all came from a man in his forties or fifties with urothelial cancer.

This chain links TRBV7-3 with TRBJ1-3; the D is unclear. Between the trimmed V and J ends, which lost 2 bases and 0 bases, there was a span of 8 bases. CDR1 SGHTA and CDR2 FQGTGA come from the germline V gene. There are 15 residues in the CDR3. CDR3 coding DNA: TGTGCCAGCAGCTTAGGCGGAAGCTCTGGAAACACCATATATTTT. It yields the protein CASSLGGSSGNTIYF.

This clone was observed a single time. The chain uses TRBV5-1 and TRBJ2-2; 7 nucleotides match TRBD1. The germline V gene encodes CDR1 SGHRS and CDR2 YFSETQ. Losses at the gene ends were 5 bases for V and 0 bases for J; bases not matched to a gene: 10. This CDR3 has 17 amino acids. CDR3 amino acids: CASSILGQTSNTGELFF. The CDR3 DNA sequence: TGCGCCAGCAGTATTCTGGGACAGACTTCGAACACCGGGGAGCTGTTTTTT.

The chain uses TRBV5-1 and TRBJ2-1; 14 bases align to TRBD2. CDR1 SGHRS and CDR2 YFSETQ come from the germline V gene. V was pared by 4 bases and J by 10 bases, with 7 bases of the junction left unmatched. This CDR3 is built from 15 residues. The CDR3: CASSAGTSGSMEQFF. The CDR3 DNA reads as TGCGCCAGCAGCGCAGGGACTAGCGGGAGCATGGAGCAGTTCTTC. Together with reference TRBV5-1 and TRBJ2-1, the CDR3 gives the full variable domain: KAGVTQTPRYLIKTRGQQVTLSCSPISGHRSVSWYQQTPGQGLQFLFEYFSETQRNKGNFPGRFSGRQFSNSRSEMNVSTLELGDSALYLCASSAGTSGSMEQFFGPGTRLTVL.

The CDR3 DNA is TGTGCCAGCTCACCACAGGGGGCAAGGAACACTGAAGCTTTCTTT. This sequence encodes CASSPQGARNTEAFF. The genes are TRBV18 and TRBJ1-1; 7 bases match TRBD1. Germline CDR1 reads KGHSH; CDR2 reads LQKENI. V lost 1 base, J lost 1 base, and 3 bases stayed unmatched. The CDR3 covers 15 residues.

The chain is built from TRBV15 and TRBJ2-4; 11 bases are shared with TRBD1. V lost 4 bases to trimming and J lost 8 bases; unmatched junction nucleotides: 7. The CDR3 extends over 15 amino acids. CDR1 and CDR2 (germline): LNHNV, YYDKDF (reference sequence). The CDR3 here is CATSKRTGGMDIQYF. The DNA of the CDR3 is TGTGCCACCAGCAAAAGGACAGGGGGCATGGACATTCAGTACTTC.

Here the CDR3 reads CASSPRLTAGELFF. The CDR3 DNA sequence: TGTGCCAGCAGTCCGCGACTAACCGCCGGGGAGCTGTTTTTT. This rearrangement joins TRBV27 to TRBJ2-2; D possibly corresponds to TRBD2 (5 bases). Germline V CDR1 and CDR2: MNHEY, SMNVEV (reference sequence). Trimming cost V 5 bases and J 6 bases, with 13 bases left between them. The CDR3 contains 14 residues.

The V and J genes are TRBV28 and TRBJ1-1; 7 bases line up with TRBD1. This CDR3 is 15 amino acids long. The V gene end was trimmed by 3 bases and the J gene end by 5 bases; junction bases not matched to a gene: 9. From germline, CDR1 is MDHEN and CDR2 SYDVKM. The CDR3 protein is CASSLPQGEGTEAFF. The CDR3, as DNA: TGTGCCAGCAGTTTGCCCCAGGGGGAAGGGACTGAAGCTTTCTTT. The whole variable domain, remainder taken from reference TRBV28 and TRBJ1-1, is DVKVTQSSRYLVKRTGEKVFLECVQDMDHENMFWYRQDPGLGLRLIYFSYDVKMKEKGDIPEGYSVSREKKERFSLILESASTNQTSMYLCASSLPQGEGTEAFFGQGTRLTVV.

The chain employs TRBV6-1 and TRBJ1-3; no firm D call. This CDR3 spans 15 amino acids. Trimming left V 4 bases short and J 0 bases short, with 10 bases between. Germline V gene data show CDR1 as MNHNS and CDR2 as SASEGT. In nucleotides, the CDR3 is TGTGCCAGCAGTGTCGGGTCTAGCTCTGGAAACACCATATATTTT. It codes for CASSVGSSSGNTIYF.

V is TRBV18 and J is TRBJ2-5, with D maybe TRBD1 (6 bases). Between the trimmed V and J ends, which lost 1 base and 5 bases, there was a span of 17 bases. CDR3 length: 16 amino acids. The germline V gene has CDR1 KGHSH and CDR2 LQKENI. DNA of the CDR3: TGTGCCAGCTCACCACTCAGCCGAGACAGGTCGGAGACCCAGTACTTC. It yields the protein CASSPLSRDRSETQYF.

This chain uses TRBV18 with TRBJ2-1, with 7 bases aligning to TRBD2. The CDR3 is made up of 15 amino acids. The junction had 9 bases not matched to a gene; V was cut back by 3 bases and J by 7 bases. Germline loops: CDR1 KGHSH, CDR2 LQKENI. The chain's CDR3 is CASSPLIAGTNEQFF. In DNA, the CDR3 is TGTGCCAGCTCACCGCTCATAGCGGGTACAAATGAGCAGTTCTTC.

The chain uses TRBV9 and TRBJ2-1; 7 bases fit TRBD2. Trimming cost V 0 bases and J 4 bases; bases outside gene matches: 4. The CDR3 runs 15 residues. Germline-derived CDR1 and CDR2 are SGDLS and YYNGEE. The CDR3 sequence: CASSVDSGRYNEQFF. CDR3 coding DNA: TGTGCCAGCAGCGTAGATAGCGGGCGTTACAATGAGCAGTTCTTC.

The V call is TRBV11-1, the J call TRBJ2-2; tentatively, D is TRBD1 (6 bases). Per the germline V gene, CDR1 is SGHAT and CDR2 is FQDESV (reference sequence). The V and J ends lost 7 bases and 1 base respectively, with 10 bases between them. This CDR3 comprises 14 residues. CDR3 DNA sequence: TGTGCCAGCATCGTGACAGGGAACACCGGGGAGCTGTTTTTT. It translates to CASIVTGNTGELFF.

The chain uses TRBV28 and TRBJ1-5; D may be TRBD1 (6 bases). The CDR3 is 16 amino acids. V was clipped by 5 bases and J by 0 bases, with 14 bases between them. The germline gives CDR1 MDHEN, CDR2 SYDVKM. CDR3 protein: CASSREDSFSNQPQHF. For the CDR3, the DNA is TGTGCCAGCAGTCGAGAGGACAGTTTTAGCAATCAGCCCCAGCATTTT.

The sample holds a few counts of this clone. CDR3 in DNA: TGTGCCAGGCCACATAACTCCGGGCCGGGGCAGCCCCAGCATTTT. Translating gives CARPHNSGPGQPQHF. V and J are TRBV11-2 and TRBJ1-5; D is unclear. Germline CDR1 is SGHAT and CDR2 is FQNNGV. The CDR3 length is 15 residues. The ends were cut back, 9 bases at V and 7 bases at J, with 22 bases in the middle. The entire variable domain, with the rest obtained from reference TRBV11-2 and TRBJ1-5, is as follows: EAGVAQSPRYKIIEKRQSVAFWCNPISGHATLYWYQQILGQGPKLLIQFQNNGVVDDSQLPKDRFSAERLKGVDSTLKIQPAKLEDSAVYLCARPHNSGPGQPQHFGDGTRLSIL.